This T cell receptor (beta chain) was profiled in a study of cytomegalovirus exposure and HLA in healthy donors. Study-level findings and limits: The analysis excluded some indistinguishable V segments, including TRBV6-2 and TRBV6-3. Rare TCR sequences dominated, though some public TCRs recurred in many donors. Reportedly, diagnosis of cytomegalovirus status by the classifier showed high specificity and sensitivity. Roughly uniform sequencing depth across donors was assumed, possibly incorrectly.

With 1 base removed from V and 4 bases from J, the gap between germline ends came to 10 bases. Germline CDR1 SGHVS, CDR2 FQNEAQ. The CDR3 sequence is 15 residues long. The PCR made use of 60 Vbeta and 13 Jbeta primers. Assay: immunoSEQ multiplex PCR; the TCRdb copy retains only in-frame clones and omits some. The sample contains 140,000 to 150,000 clones, approximately 78% of which appear only once. Points on this clone: The antigen is unknown.

The source material was PBMCs. This clonotype originated in a young woman in good health and CMV-seropositive. V and J are TRBV7-8 and TRBJ2-2; D unclear. CDR3 coding DNA: TGTGCCAGCAGCTTAGATCAGGTGCGCACCGGGGAGCTGTTTTTT. Residues: CASSLDQVRTGELFF.